These 21 T cell receptor beta chains originate from one sample sequenced in a study of Ad26.COV2.S vaccination and SARS-CoV-2 variants. Treatment noted: roughly 19 received Ad26.COV2.S at low or high dose, single or two shots; 5 received placebo; per-sample allocation not given. Samples were taken on day 63 after the first vaccine or placebo injection. Data came from immunoSEQ multiplex PCR; TCRdb stores just in-frame clones and leaves some out. The data contain 400,000 to 450,000 clones, 90% of them singletons. Material: peripheral blood, obtained in a trial of Ad26.COV2.S vaccine versus placebo. The source of these receptors is a person aged 18-60 years who received the Ad26.COV2.S COVID-19 vaccine or a placebo.

The chain recombines TRBV4-3 with TRBJ2-3; possibly TRBD1 or TRBD2 for D (5 bases each). The CDR3 sequence is 15 residues long. V was cut by 4 bases and J by 2 bases, with 13 bases left in between. CDR1 is LGHNA and CDR2 is YSLEER in the germline V gene. The CDR3, as DNA: TGCGCCAGCAGCCTCACCGGGACCCCCACAGATACGCAGTATTTT. This encodes CASSLTGTPTDTQYF.

This chain uses TRBV5-4 with TRBJ2-1; 13 bases are a match to TRBD2. Looked up from germline, CDR1 is SGHNT and CDR2 is YYREEE (reference sequence). CDR3 size: 16 residues. V shed 4 bases and J 3 bases; nucleotides not matched to a gene: 4. The CDR3 nucleotides read TGTGCCAGCAGCCGGACTAGCGGGAGTCTCTACAATGAGCAGTTCTTC. Amino acids: CASSRTSGSLYNEQFF.

This chain joins TRBV19 and TRBJ2-1; 9 bases align to TRBD1. The V segment lost 3 bases and the J segment 5 bases; nucleotides outside the gene matches: 8. CDR1 and CDR2 from the germline V gene are LNHDA and SQIVND (reference sequence). CDR3 length: 16 amino acids. The CDR3 coding sequence is TGTGCCAGTAGTATTTGGGGACAGGGAGGGCACAATGAGCAGTTCTTC. This sequence encodes CASSIWGQGGHNEQFF.

The chain carries TRBV5-4 and TRBJ2-7; D ambiguous. The CDR3 is 14 residues long. Trimming stripped 5 bases from V and 0 bases from J, with 12 bases between. CDR1 is SGHNT, CDR2 YYREEE, per germline (reference sequence). CDR3 nucleotides: TGTGCCAGCAGTTACGGACGGCTCTCCTACGAGCAGTACTTC. Its protein product is CASSYGRLSYEQYF.

This clone occurred a few times. The chain uses TRBV4-1 and TRBJ2-2; TRBD2 matches 16 bases. The J segment lost 5 bases and the V segment lost 2 bases, leaving 2 bases of the junction unmatched. The CDR3 is 17 amino acids. CDR1 and CDR2 (germline): MGHRA, YSYEKL. The CDR3 here is CASSQQGLAGGTGELFF. The CDR3 DNA reads TGCGCCAGCAGCCAACAGGGACTAGCGGGAGGGACCGGGGAGCTGTTTTTT.

V usage is TRBV6-5 and J usage is TRBJ1-6, with D hard to call. CDR3 length: 14 residues. V was clipped by 2 bases and J by 10 bases, with 12 bases between them. In germline, CDR1 is MNHEY, CDR2 SVGAGI. CDR3 amino acids: CASSYLPPDSPLHF. The CDR3 DNA reads as TGTGCCAGCAGTTACCTCCCCCCGGACTCACCCCTCCACTTT.

The chain uses TRBV5-1 and TRBJ1-6; D unclear. Trimming removed 0 bases from V and 10 bases from J, with 11 bases in between. The germline V gene has CDR1 SGHRS and CDR2 YFSETQ. CDR3 length: 14 residues. As DNA, the CDR3 is TGCGCCAGCAGCTTGGGACGAGAGGGATCACCCCTCCACTTT. Protein sequence: CASSLGREGSPLHF.

The gene calls are TRBV12-3 or TRBV12-4 and TRBJ2-1, with D perhaps matching TRBD2 (6 bases). V was pared by 7 bases and J by 8 bases, with 12 bases between. The CDR3 is made up of 12 amino acids. The CDR3 coding sequence is TGTGCCAGCATCCGGGAGCGGGATGAGCAGTTCTTC. It is translated as CASIRERDEQFF.

This clone was seen once. The chain uses TRBV15 and TRBJ1-5; D call uncertain. Germline V gives CDR1 LNHNV, CDR2 YYDKDF (reference sequence). Trimming cost V 6 bases and J 4 bases, with 7 bases left between them. There are 12 residues in the CDR3. The CDR3 reads CATSTVNQPQHF. For the CDR3, the DNA is TGTGCCACCAGTACGGTGAATCAGCCCCAGCATTTT.

This rearrangement joins TRBV27 to TRBJ2-3; TRBD1 aligns across 7 bases. Unmatched junction bases numbered 9, after V lost 3 bases and J lost 0 bases. Looked up from germline, CDR1 is MNHEY and CDR2 is SMNVEV (reference sequence). The CDR3 sequence is 17 residues long. The CDR3 DNA sequence: TGTGCCAGCAGTTTTAAGCCCCAGGGGGATAGCACAGATACGCAGTATTTT. It yields the protein CASSFKPQGDSTDTQYF.

The table lists this clone with a count of one. The J gene is TRBJ1-6, the V gene TRBV5-1, with 9 nucleotides matching TRBD1. CDR1 is SGHRS and CDR2 is YFSETQ in the germline V gene. There are 14 residues in the CDR3. Trimming cost V 2 bases and J 7 bases; bases outside gene matches: 1. Here the CDR3 DNA reads TGCGCCAGCAGCTTAGGGACAGGGAATTCACCCCTCCACTTT. This sequence encodes CASSLGTGNSPLHF.

The count of this clone is one. The chain has TRBV29-1 and TRBJ2-1; 7 positions agree with TRBD1. This CDR3 has 14 amino acids. Germline CDR1 is SQVTM and CDR2 is ANQGSEA. The V segment lost 6 bases and the J segment 8 bases; nucleotides outside the gene matches: 13. The CDR3 protein is CSVDRGNRGYEQFF. In DNA, the CDR3 is TGCAGCGTGGACCGGGGTAACAGGGGCTATGAGCAGTTCTTC.

The chain joins TRBV24-1 to TRBJ2-3, with unresolved D. The CDR3 totals 13 residues. From germline, CDR1 is KGHDR and CDR2 SFDVKD. The V end was cut by 0 bases, the J end by 5 bases, with 5 bases between. CDR3 sequence reads: CATSDLYRDTQYF. CDR3 bases: TGTGCCACCAGTGATTTGTACCGAGATACGCAGTATTTT.

The chain uses TRBV29-1 and TRBJ2-1; D gene ambiguous. The CDR3 covers 15 residues. Germline lookup yields CDR1 SQVTM and CDR2 ANQGSEA. The V and J ends lost 7 bases and 5 bases respectively, with 21 bases between them. Here the CDR3 reads CSATGSLHHNNEQFF. The CDR3 DNA follows: TGCAGCGCTACGGGTTCATTACATCATAACAATGAGCAGTTCTTC.

The V gene is TRBV24-1, the J gene TRBJ2-2, with TRBD1 identical over 8 bases. V dropped 2 bases and J dropped 1; count of bases not matched to a gene: 2. The CDR3 is made up of 16 amino acids. Germline values: CDR1 KGHDR, CDR2 SFDVKD. CDR3 nucleotide sequence: TGTGCCACCAGTGATTGGGGGACAGGGAACACCGGGGAGCTGTTTTTT. As protein: CATSDWGTGNTGELFF.

The V gene is TRBV30, the J gene TRBJ2-2; tentatively, D is TRBD2 (6 bases). Trimming removed 3 bases from V and 1 base from J, with 24 bases in between. This CDR3 is built from 19 residues. Looked up from germline, CDR1 is GTSNPN and CDR2 is SVGIG (reference sequence). The CDR3 DNA reads TGTGCCTGGAGCGTACCCCCGTGGGCAGGGAGGAGGAACACCGGGGAGCTGTTTTTT. Amino acids: CAWSVPPWAGRRNTGELFF.

The chain couples TRBV5-1 to TRBJ2-2; 8 nucleotides agree with TRBD1. The CDR3 runs 16 residues. J gave up 4 bases and V 0 bases, and 5 bases lay outside the gene matches. Germline V gene sequence: CDR1 SGHRS, CDR2 YFSETQ. The CDR3 coding sequence is TGCGCCAGCAGCTTGGAGGCCAGGGGGCCCACCGGGGAGCTGTTTTTT. Translation gives CASSLEARGPTGELFF.

The chain uses TRBV5-6 and TRBJ2-2; TRBD2 matches at 15 bases. CDR1 is SGHDT and CDR2 is YYEEEE in the germline V gene. There are 16 residues in the CDR3. The V segment lost 6 bases and the J segment 6 bases; nucleotides outside the gene matches: 6. The DNA of the CDR3 is TGTGCCAGCAATTTTTGGACTAGCGGGAGGGCCGGGGAGCTGTTTTTT. Its translation is CASNFWTSGRAGELFF.

This clone is a singleton in its sample. V usage is TRBV30 and J usage is TRBJ1-5, with D possibly TRBD1 on 5 matching bases. Germline-derived CDR1 and CDR2 are GTSNPN and SVGIG (reference sequence). The CDR3 has 13 amino acids. Trimming cost V 1 base and J 6 bases, with 10 bases left between them. The CDR3: CAWSAGGGQPQHF. CDR3 sequence (DNA): TGTGCCTGGAGTGCGGGGGGTGGTCAGCCCCAGCATTTT.

This clone was detected once. J is TRBJ1-2 and V is TRBV7-2, with D perhaps matching TRBD1 (6 bases). The CDR3 is 13 residues long. Looked up from germline, CDR1 is SGHTA and CDR2 is FQGNSA. V lost 5 bases to trimming and J lost 2 bases, with 9 bases between them. The CDR3 DNA is TGTGCCAGCAGCCCCGACAGGAACTATGGCTACACCTTC. It yields the protein CASSPDRNYGYTF.

The V and J genes are TRBV28 and TRBJ2-2, with 9 bases fitting TRBD2. V lost 4 bases, J lost 5 bases, and 17 bases stayed unmatched. Germline V gene lookup returns CDR1 MDHEN and CDR2 SYDVKM. The CDR3 runs 19 residues. The CDR3 is CASSWSGLAGGPNTGELFF. The DNA for the CDR3 is TGTGCCAGCAGTTGGTCGGGCCTCGCGGGAGGGCCTAATACCGGGGAGCTGTTTTTT.